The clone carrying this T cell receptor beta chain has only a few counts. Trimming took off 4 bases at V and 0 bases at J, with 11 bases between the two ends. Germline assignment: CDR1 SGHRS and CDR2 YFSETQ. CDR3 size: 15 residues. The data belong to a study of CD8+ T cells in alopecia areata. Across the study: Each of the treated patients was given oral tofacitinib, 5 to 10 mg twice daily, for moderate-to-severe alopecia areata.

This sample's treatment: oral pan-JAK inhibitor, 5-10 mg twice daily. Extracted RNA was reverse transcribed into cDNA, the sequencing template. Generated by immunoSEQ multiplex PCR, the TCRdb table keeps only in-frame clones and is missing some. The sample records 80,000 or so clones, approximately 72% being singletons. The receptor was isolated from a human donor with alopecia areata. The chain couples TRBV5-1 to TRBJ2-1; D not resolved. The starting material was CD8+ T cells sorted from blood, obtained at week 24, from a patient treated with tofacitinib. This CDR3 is CASSKGDLSYNEQFF. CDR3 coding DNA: TGCGCCAGCAGCAAAGGTGACCTCTCCTACAATGAGCAGTTCTTC.